What follows are 21 T cell receptor beta chains derived from one specimen sequenced in a study of OX40 agonist ivuxolimab in advanced cancers. The method behind the library was the immunoSEQ multiplex PCR assay. The source is immuneACCESS, and TCRdb retained only in-frame sequences with V and J called. Part of the clones is not carried over; for the studies checked, unresolved V genes explain less than half of this, and the remainder is unexplained. The sample data list 75,000 to 100,000 clones, and about 86% of these were observed just once. Of the sample, 1.5% to 2% falls within the top ten clones. The sample consisted of CD4+ or CD8+ T cells sorted from blood, taken in a trial of the OX40 agonist ivuxolimab. The receptors originated from an adult with an advanced solid tumor such as melanoma, head and neck, liver or kidney cancer.

V is TRBV29-1 and J is TRBJ2-3; 11 bases map to TRBD2. The CDR3 is 15 residues long. Germline trimming cut 5 bases from V and 7 bases from J; bases unmatched to any gene: 11. Germline V CDR1 and CDR2: SQVTM, ANQGSEA. The CDR3 sequence is CSVLGLAGSPYTQYF. CDR3 DNA: TGCAGCGTTCTCGGACTAGCGGGCTCTCCTTATACGCAGTATTTT.

This chain uses TRBV6-1 with TRBJ1-1, with D possibly TRBD1 on 5 matching bases. Trimming took 10 bases from V and 1 from J, leaving 16 bases between them. The CDR3 is 14 residues long. Germline V gives CDR1 MNHNS, CDR2 SASEGT. The CDR3 coding sequence is TGTGCCAACCGGGGGAGACACTCGAACACTGAAGCTTTCTTT. This codes for CANRGRHSNTEAFF.

V and J are TRBV27 and TRBJ1-2, with D possibly matching TRBD1 (6 bases). V shed 3 bases and J shed 0 bases, with 11 bases lying between them. Germline V lookup: CDR1 MNHEY, CDR2 SMNVEV (reference sequence). The CDR3 contains 15 residues. The CDR3 DNA is TGTGCCAGCAGTTTCGGGACATCAGCTAACTATGGCTACACCTTC. Protein: CASSFGTSANYGYTF.

V is TRBV14 and J is TRBJ2-3; weak D call: TRBD1 (5 bases). V lost 3 bases to trimming and J lost 0 bases, with 22 bases between them. CDR3 length: 19 amino acids. From germline, CDR1 is SGHDN and CDR2 FVKESK. CDR3 bases: TGTGCCAGCAGCCACTTAGCTAACAGGTTCGAGCCTAGCACAGATACGCAGTATTTT. This gives the protein CASSHLANRFEPSTDTQYF.

The sample holds one count of this clone. V and J are TRBV5-1 and TRBJ1-4; D gene uncertain. The germline V gene has CDR1 SGHRS and CDR2 YFSETQ. This CDR3 is built from 15 residues. Trimming removed 0 bases at V and 5 bases at J, with 11 bases between. Written as DNA, the CDR3 is TGCGCCAGCAGCTTGGGGGAAGTAGGGAATGAAAAACTGTTTTTT. This codes for CASSLGEVGNEKLFF.

Comment on this clone: The same CDR3 arises from other DNA sequences in this sample as well. The CDR3 sequence: CASSLGQGNTEAFF. As DNA, the CDR3 is TGTGCCAGCTCACTGGGACAGGGCAACACTGAAGCTTTCTTT. The chain couples TRBV18 to TRBJ1-1; 9 bases fit TRBD1. CDR3 length: 14 residues. CDR1 is KGHSH and CDR2 is LQKENI in the germline V gene. Trimming took 4 bases from V and 2 from J; bases not matched to a gene: 2.

The gene calls are TRBV7-2 and TRBJ2-7; the D gene could be TRBD1 or TRBD2 (6 bases each). Germline V gives CDR1 SGHTA, CDR2 FQGNSA. V was shortened by 6 bases and J by 3 bases, with 18 bases between the two germline ends. The CDR3 runs 15 residues. Here the CDR3 reads CASSLTGAGDYEQYF. Here the CDR3 DNA reads TGTGCCAGCAGTTTAACGGGGGCAGGGGACTACGAGCAGTACTTC.

The chain couples TRBV28 to TRBJ1-2; 10 nucleotides agree with TRBD1. The CDR3 contains 15 residues. Germline CDR1 is MDHEN and CDR2 is SYDVKM. The ends lost 2 bases at V and 6 bases at J; junction bases unmatched: 6. The CDR3 DNA follows: TGTGCCAGCAGTTTAGTGGGACAGGGGCCGCATGGCTACACCTTC. This sequence encodes CASSLVGQGPHGYTF.

This chain uses TRBV5-1 with TRBJ2-3; TRBD1 matches 7 bases. V gave up 4 bases and J gave up 5 bases; unmatched junction bases: 4. The CDR3 extends over 13 amino acids. Germline V CDR1 and CDR2: SGHRS, YFSETQ. This CDR3 is CASSLGQEDTQYF. CDR3 coding DNA: TGCGCCAGCAGCCTTGGACAGGAAGATACGCAGTATTTT. The complete variable domain, with remaining parts taken from reference TRBV5-1 and TRBJ2-3, reads KAGVTQTPRYLIKTRGQQVTLSCSPISGHRSVSWYQQTPGQGLQFLFEYFSETQRNKGNFPGRFSGRQFSNSRSEMNVSTLELGDSALYLCASSLGQEDTQYFGPGTRLTVL.

The chain joins TRBV27 to TRBJ2-3; D possibly corresponds to TRBD2 (6 bases). Germline loops: CDR1 MNHEY, CDR2 SMNVEV (reference sequence). Trimming removed 3 bases from V and 8 bases from J, with 9 bases in between. The CDR3 is 12 residues long. The CDR3 DNA sequence: TGTGCCAGCAGTTTGGGGGGAAGTACGCAGTATTTT. It codes for CASSLGGSTQYF.

The chain is built from TRBV5-3 and TRBJ2-1; 11 bases match TRBD2. TRBV5-3 has ORF status, its function being uncertain. Losses at the gene ends were 2 bases for V and 6 bases for J; bases not matched to a gene: 10. This CDR3 contains 17 residues. CDR3 sequence reads: CARSFSGGEERGNEQFF. CDR3 nucleotide sequence: TGTGCCAGAAGCTTTAGCGGGGGGGAAGAAAGGGGCAATGAGCAGTTCTTC.

V and J are TRBV5-1 and TRBJ2-5, with TRBD2 matching over 10 bases. The CDR3 has 17 amino acids. Germline CDR1 SGHRS, CDR2 YFSETQ. The trim removed 4 bases at V and 1 base at J, leaving 10 bases unmatched. The CDR3 loop reads CASSAHGAGGRQETQYF. The DNA of the CDR3 is TGCGCCAGCAGCGCCCACGGAGCGGGGGGGCGCCAAGAGACCCAGTACTTC. The whole variable domain, remainder taken from reference TRBV5-1 and TRBJ2-5, is KAGVTQTPRYLIKTRGQQVTLSCSPISGHRSVSWYQQTPGQGLQFLFEYFSETQRNKGNFPGRFSGRQFSNSRSEMNVSTLELGDSALYLCASSAHGAGGRQETQYFGPGTRLLVL.

This clone was counted a few times. The chain couples TRBV4-3 to TRBJ2-3; 10 bases are shared with TRBD2. Germline V CDR1 and CDR2: LGHNA, YSLEER. The CDR3 runs 15 residues. J gave up 1 base and V 3 bases, and 1 base lay outside the gene matches. DNA for the CDR3: TGCGCCAGCAGCCATACTAGCGGGGGCACAGATACGCAGTATTTT. It is translated as CASSHTSGGTDTQYF.

This rearrangement joins TRBV4-3 to TRBJ1-1; D unclear. V lost 1 base and J lost 0, with 9 bases in between. CDR3 size: 15 residues. Germline CDR1 is LGHNA and CDR2 is YSLEER. CDR3 bases: TGCGCCAGCAGCCAAGGTCTACGCCTGAACACTGAAGCTTTCTTT. Translation gives CASSQGLRLNTEAFF.

This chain connects TRBV6-5 to TRBJ1-4; D might be TRBD1 (6 bases). CDR1 and CDR2 (germline): MNHEY, SVGAGI. V lost 6 bases, J lost 5 bases, and 13 bases lay in between. The CDR3 covers 14 residues. DNA for the CDR3: TGTGCCAGCAGGCGGACAGAACTAAATGAAAAACTGTTTTTT. It codes for CASRRTELNEKLFF.

The chain combines TRBV10-3 with TRBJ2-7; TRBD2 might be the D (6 bases). The CDR3 runs to 15 residues. V lost 4 bases to trimming and J lost 3 bases, with 16 bases between them. Germline-derived CDR1 and CDR2 are ENHRY and SYGVKD. The CDR3 here is CAISGYRDSYYEQYF. Written as DNA, the CDR3 is TGTGCCATCAGTGGCTACCGGGACTCCTACTACGAGCAGTACTTC.

This chain joins TRBV19 and TRBJ2-6, with TRBD2 as a possible D gene (5 bases). Germline CDR1 and CDR2: LNHDA and SQIVND (reference sequence). Trimming left V 4 bases short and J 4 bases short, with 14 bases between. The CDR3 runs to 16 residues. The CDR3 nucleotides read TGTGCCAGTAGTACGGACCTAGCTTGGGGGGCCAACGTCCTGACTTTC. Translation: CASSTDLAWGANVLTF.

The chain has TRBV5-4 and TRBJ1-2, with D possibly being TRBD1 (5 bases). The ends were cut back, 4 bases at V and 4 bases at J, with 11 bases in the middle. Germline-derived CDR1 and CDR2 are SGHNT and YYREEE (reference sequence). CDR3 size: 13 residues. CDR3 nucleotide sequence: TGTGCCAGCAGCCTGGACATACTCTATGGCTACACCTTC. It codes for CASSLDILYGYTF.

This clone showed up just once. The rearrangement uses TRBV2 and TRBJ1-3; D not certain. The germline CDR1 and CDR2 sequences are SNHLY and FYNNEI. Trimming pared 0 bases from V and 1 base from J, leaving 19 bases between. CDR3 size: 19 residues. The CDR3 loop is CASSEARVGGIRSGNTIYF. CDR3 bases: TGTGCCAGCAGTGAAGCGAGGGTCGGAGGGATAAGGTCTGGAAACACCATATATTTT.

This chain uses TRBV25-1 with TRBJ1-2; a weak D match, TRBD1 (5 bases). The ends were cut back, 3 bases at V and 5 bases at J, with 13 bases in the middle. Germline V gene data show CDR1 as MGHDK and CDR2 as SYGVNS. This CDR3 spans 14 amino acids. Here the CDR3 reads CASSEGGLPYGYTF. Written as DNA, the CDR3 is TGTGCCAGCAGTGAGGGGGGACTCCCTTATGGCTACACCTTC.

The rearrangement uses TRBV2 and TRBJ2-6; 8 nucleotides line up with TRBD1. Germline V gives CDR1 SNHLY, CDR2 FYNNEI. Trimming cost V 3 bases and J 4 bases; bases outside gene matches: 5. CDR3 length equals 16 residues. CDR3 DNA sequence: TGTGCCAGCAGTGATGGGGACAGGTTAGGGGCCAACGTCCTGACTTTC. This translates into CASSDGDRLGANVLTF. Together with reference TRBV2 and TRBJ2-6, the CDR3 gives the full variable domain: EPEVTQTPSHQVTQMGQEVILRCVPISNHLYFYWYRQILGQKVEFLVSFYNNEISEKSEIFDDQFSVERPDGSNFTLKIRSTKLEDSAMYFCASSDGDRLGANVLTFGAGSRLTVL.